The next 25 T cell receptor beta chains were all read from a single sample in a study of cytomegalovirus exposure and HLA in healthy donors. 13 Jbeta primers and 60 Vbeta primers were used for the PCR. Assay: immunoSEQ multiplex PCR; the TCRdb copy retains only in-frame clones and omits some. Counted here are about 150,000 clones, roughly 80% occurring once; the ten biggest clones make up under 8%. Sequencing was done on a sample of PBMCs. Receptors originate from a woman between 45 and 65 years old in good health and CMV-seropositive.

The J gene is TRBJ2-7, the V gene TRBV13; possible D gene TRBD1, 5 bases. Trimming removed 3 bases at V and 6 bases at J, with 21 bases between. CDR1 is PRHDT, CDR2 FYEKMQ, per germline (reference sequence). The CDR3 has 16 residues. Here the CDR3 DNA reads TGTGCCAGCAGCTTCTTAGGGGAAGGCTTCCTTGGCGAGCAGTACTTC. Its protein product is CASSFLGEGFLGEQYF.

The genes are TRBV5-1 and TRBJ2-1; 7 bases align to TRBD2. Looked up from germline, CDR1 is SGHRS and CDR2 is YFSETQ. The CDR3 spans 18 residues. With V trimmed by 3 bases and J by 4 bases, 16 bases remained unmatched. The CDR3 loop is CASSWPSGGKLLYNEQFF. Written as DNA, the CDR3 is TGCGCCAGCAGCTGGCCTAGCGGTGGTAAACTACTGTACAATGAGCAGTTCTTC.

This clone has more than one count but fewer than ten. The rearrangement joins TRBV5-4 to TRBJ2-1, with 8 nucleotides matching TRBD2. V lost 7 bases and J lost 4; bases outside the gene matches: 10. CDR1 and CDR2 (germline): SGHNT, YYREEE (reference sequence). This CDR3 is built from 15 residues. The CDR3, as DNA: TGTGCCAGCTCCCCGGGGGGGACTAAATACAATGAGCAGTTCTTC. Its protein product is CASSPGGTKYNEQFF.

The chain carries TRBV5-4 and TRBJ1-1; 7 bases fit TRBD1. CDR1 and CDR2 (germline): SGHNT, YYREEE (reference sequence). Losses at the gene ends were 0 bases for V and 1 base for J; bases not matched to a gene: 6. This CDR3 spans 16 amino acids. The CDR3 sequence is CASSLGGGDRNTEAFF. For the CDR3, the DNA is TGTGCCAGCAGCTTGGGTGGCGGGGACAGGAACACTGAAGCTTTCTTT.

The chain links TRBV5-8 to TRBJ2-3; D gene ambiguous. V was pared by 4 bases and J by 3 bases, with 12 bases between. CDR1 is SGHTS, CDR2 YDEGEE, per germline. The CDR3 spans 14 residues. CDR3 sequence reads: CASSPQRQTDTQYF. In DNA, the CDR3 is TGTGCCAGCAGCCCACAACGCCAGACAGATACGCAGTATTTT.

This clone was counted only a few times. The chain combines TRBV5-6 with TRBJ2-5, with a weak D call TRBD2 (7 bases). CDR3 length equals 15 residues. With 4 bases removed from V and 4 bases from J, the gap between germline ends came to 17 bases. Germline lookup yields CDR1 SGHDT and CDR2 YYEEEE. The CDR3 is CASSPGGTGRETQYF. The CDR3 nucleotides read TGTGCCAGCAGCCCGGGGGGAACAGGGCGAGAGACCCAGTACTTC.

V usage is TRBV28 and J usage is TRBJ2-1, with D perhaps matching TRBD1 (6 bases). V was pared by 2 bases and J by 3 bases, with 11 bases between. This CDR3 is built from 15 residues. Germline-derived CDR1 and CDR2 are MDHEN and SYDVKM. The CDR3 nucleotides read TGTGCCAGCAGTTTAGTGGGGGCGGGCTACAATGAGCAGTTCTTC. It is translated as CASSLVGAGYNEQFF.

The gene calls are TRBV28 and TRBJ1-1; 9 bases are a match to TRBD1. CDR3 length: 16 amino acids. The germline V gene has CDR1 MDHEN and CDR2 SYDVKM. V lost 7 bases, J lost 7 bases, and 16 bases stayed unmatched. CDR3 protein: CASIARDWDRDNEAFF. CDR3 bases: TGTGCCAGCATTGCCCGCGATTGGGACAGGGATAATGAAGCTTTCTTT.

J is TRBJ2-4 and V is TRBV6-1; the D gene is possibly TRBD2 (5 bases). Trimming shortened V by 8 bases and J by 0 bases, and 14 bases separated the two germline ends. From germline, CDR1 is MNHNS and CDR2 SASEGT. The CDR3 consists of 15 residues. CDR3 protein: CASLEGSLAKNIQYF. In nucleotides, the CDR3 is TGTGCCAGCCTCGAGGGTTCTCTAGCCAAAAACATTCAGTACTTC.

This sequence joins TRBV15 and TRBJ2-1, with no clear D. V lost 6 bases, J lost 7 bases, and 7 bases lay in between. This CDR3 comprises 11 residues. Germline assignment: CDR1 LNHNV and CDR2 YYDKDF (reference sequence). CDR3 sequence reads: CATSLRNEQFF. CDR3 in DNA: TGTGCCACCAGTCTCAGGAATGAGCAGTTCTTC.

A single count supports this clone. The genes are TRBV15 and TRBJ1-5; unclear D gene. Deletions cut 4 bases from V and 3 bases from J, with 13 bases between. Germline assignment: CDR1 LNHNV and CDR2 YYDKDF (reference sequence). This CDR3 has 15 residues. Written as DNA, the CDR3 is TGTGCCACCAGCATCCTCCGTCCGTCCAATCAGCCCCAGCATTTT. Its protein product is CATSILRPSNQPQHF.

This clone was detected only a few times. The rearrangement joins TRBV11-2 to TRBJ2-2; TRBD2 matches 8 bases. The CDR3 covers 16 residues. With V trimmed by 5 bases and J by 1 base, 6 bases remained unmatched. CDR1 and CDR2 from the germline V gene are SGHAT and FQNNGV. This CDR3 reads CASSQGLAVNTGELFF. The DNA for the CDR3 is TGTGCCAGCAGCCAAGGACTAGCCGTGAACACCGGGGAGCTGTTTTTT.

The V and J genes are TRBV15 and TRBJ1-2; a possible D gene is TRBD1 (6 bases). This CDR3 has 16 amino acids. In germline, CDR1 is LNHNV, CDR2 YYDKDF (reference sequence). V was pared by 0 bases and J by 7 bases, with 18 bases between. The CDR3 loop reads CATSRDKAEQGGGYTF. CDR3 bases: TGTGCCACCAGCAGAGATAAGGCGGAACAAGGGGGTGGCTACACCTTC.

V usage is TRBV27 and J usage is TRBJ1-1; TRBD1 aligns across 10 bases. This CDR3 has 17 amino acids. CDR1 is MNHEY and CDR2 is SMNVEV in the germline V gene (reference sequence). The trim removed 6 bases at V and 1 base at J, leaving 11 bases unmatched. CDR3 bases: TGTGCCAGCAGCCATTTACGGGGACAGGGGAGGAACACTGAAGCTTTCTTT. The encoded protein is CASSHLRGQGRNTEAFF.

This clone was seen a single time. CDR3: CATAVSGESYEQYF. DNA for the CDR3: TGTGCAACAGCGGTTAGCGGGGAGTCCTACGAGCAGTACTTC. This sequence joins TRBV15 and TRBJ2-7, with 8 bases lining up with TRBD2. Germline CDR1 reads LNHNV; CDR2 reads YYDKDF (reference sequence). This CDR3 is built from 14 residues.

The chain combines TRBV4-3 with TRBJ2-7; D is unresolved. V dropped 0 bases and J dropped 1 base, with 4 bases sitting between them. The germline CDR1 and CDR2 sequences are LGHNA and YSLEER. The CDR3 runs to 13 residues. The CDR3 loop is CASSQEYSYEQYF. CDR3 DNA: TGCGCCAGCAGCCAAGAGTATTCCTACGAGCAGTACTTC.

This sequence joins TRBV6-6 and TRBJ2-3, with D perhaps matching TRBD2 (6 bases). Trimming left V 10 bases short and J 3 bases short, with 20 bases between. Germline V CDR1 and CDR2: MNHNY, SVGAGI (reference sequence). The CDR3 is made up of 15 amino acids. The CDR3 loop is CAISTGGVGTDTQYF. DNA of the CDR3: TGTGCCATTTCCACCGGAGGGGTTGGGACAGATACGCAGTATTTT.

This chain uses TRBV4-3 with TRBJ1-6; 7 positions agree with TRBD1. Germline-derived CDR1 and CDR2 are LGHNA and YSLEER. Trimming at V came to 3 bases and at J to 3 bases, leaving 5 bases not matched to a gene. The CDR3 runs 16 residues. The CDR3 region has the DNA TGCGCCAGCAGCCAGGACCGGGACAGCTATAATTCACCCCTCCACTTT. Residues: CASSQDRDSYNSPLHF.

V and J are TRBV28 and TRBJ1-1; D possibly corresponds to TRBD1 (5 bases). The CDR3 contains 14 residues. The germline V gene has CDR1 MDHEN and CDR2 SYDVKM. The ends were cut back, 6 bases at V and 3 bases at J, with 14 bases in the middle. The CDR3 bases are TGTGCCAGCAGAGTGGGGGGGGTAGACACTGAAGCTTTCTTT. Residues: CASRVGGVDTEAFF.

This chain uses TRBV5-5 with TRBJ1-1; no reliable D call. The CDR3 runs 13 residues. The germline gives CDR1 SGHKS, CDR2 YYEKEE (reference sequence). With 2 bases removed from V and 2 bases from J, the gap between germline ends came to 7 bases. CDR3 amino acids: CASSFRDNTEAFF. CDR3 coding DNA: TGTGCCAGCAGCTTTCGGGATAACACTGAAGCTTTCTTT.

The CDR3, as DNA: TGTGCCAGCAGCACCACAGGGCAAGAGACCCAGTACTTC. This gives the protein CASSTTGQETQYF. This chain uses TRBV6-5 with TRBJ2-5; possible D gene TRBD1, 6 bases. The CDR3 sequence is 13 residues long. The V gene lost 6 bases and the J gene lost 2 bases, with 10 bases spanning the gap. Germline loops: CDR1 MNHEY, CDR2 SVGAGI.

The V gene is TRBV29-1, the J gene TRBJ1-1, with 9 bases that match TRBD1. Trimming took 4 bases from V and 0 from J; bases not matched to a gene: 6. The CDR3 extends over 15 amino acids. CDR1 is SQVTM and CDR2 is ANQGSEA in the germline V gene. The CDR3 DNA follows: TGCAGCGTTGCCCACAGGGGGCGGATGAACACTGAAGCTTTCTTT. Encoded protein: CSVAHRGRMNTEAFF. Full variable domain (remainder filled in from reference TRBV29-1 and TRBJ1-1): SAVISQKPSRDICQRGTSLTIQCQVDSQVTMMFWYRQQPGQSLTLIATANQGSEATYESGFVIDKFPISRPNLTFSTLTVSNMSPEDSSIYLCSVAHRGRMNTEAFFGQGTRLTVV.

This rearrangement joins TRBV20-1 to TRBJ2-7, with D possibly TRBD1 on 6 matching bases. The V and J ends lost 4 bases and 6 bases respectively, with 10 bases between them. In germline, CDR1 is DFQATT, CDR2 SNEGSKA (reference sequence). There are 11 residues in the CDR3. The CDR3 loop reads CSATLGAEQYF. The CDR3 DNA reads TGCAGTGCTACTTTGGGGGCCGAGCAGTACTTC.

The J gene is TRBJ2-2, the V gene TRBV14, with D possibly TRBD2 on 7 matching bases. V was shortened by 0 bases and J by 4 bases, with 12 bases between the two germline ends. Germline CDR1 SGHDN, CDR2 FVKESK. The CDR3 sequence is 16 residues long. The DNA for the CDR3 is TGTGCCAGCAGCCAAGACATCGGGGGGCCCACCGGGGAGCTGTTTTTT. Protein: CASSQDIGGPTGELFF.

The chain has TRBV21-1 and TRBJ1-5; TRBD1, the table's D call, lacks a check against the DNA. TRBV21-1 is termed a pseudogene. This CDR3 is built from 13 residues. The CDR3 here is CASGTGVNQPQHF. The DNA for the CDR3 is TGTGCCAGTGGGACAGGGGTCAATCAGCCCCAGCATTTT.